The clone carrying this T cell receptor beta chain was observed a single time. Its antigen is undetermined. This specimen comes from a study of OX40 agonist ivuxolimab in advanced cancers. This CDR3 is built from 12 residues. The germline gives CDR1 SGHKS, CDR2 YYEKEE (reference sequence). Trimming cost V 4 bases and J 8 bases, with 10 bases left between them. Study conclusions and caveats: Normalized T-cell clonal expansion was also low in a subset of nonresponders.

The assay was immunoSEQ multiplex PCR, and TCRdb's table has in-frame clones only and misses some. This sample has about 82,000 clones, with around nine tenths found just once. This chain connects TRBV5-5 to TRBJ2-1; D remains unclear. The receptor was isolated from an adult with an advanced solid tumor such as melanoma, head and neck, liver or kidney cancer. The sequences come from CD4+ or CD8+ T cells sorted from blood, collected in a trial of the OX40 agonist ivuxolimab. CDR3 protein: CASSKDRDEQFF. The CDR3 DNA reads TGTGCCAGCAGCAAAGACCGGGATGAGCAGTTCTTC.